This note documents a single T cell receptor (beta chain) sequence. Its antigen is still unknown. The data stem from a study of blood T cells in healthy people across ages. Broader study findings: Any changes in expanded clonotypes were possibly confounded, as donor CMV status remained unknown. Unsorted PBMCs prevented conclusive naive versus antigen-experienced comparison. Measured against age, TCR beta diversity per million T cells decreased in a roughly linear manner.

The CDR3 runs to 13 residues. The germline V gene has CDR1 SGHDT and CDR2 YYEEEE. The J segment lost 9 bases and the V segment lost 4 bases, leaving 4 bases of the junction unmatched. The second PCR ran about 6 to 12 cycles with a sample-barcoded 5' primer and J-beta primers. Each of the cDNA molecules was tagged by a template-switch adaptor with 12 random nucleotides. TCRdb redid the calling of the 5' RACE reads with MiXCR, one entry per CDR3 protein. Counted here are 800,000 to 950,000 distinct CDR3 sequences, under 40% occurring once; the ten biggest clones make up over 10%. The TCR sequence derives from a man aged 18 to 35 in good health. The J gene is TRBJ1-2, the V gene TRBV5-6, with 12 nucleotides matching TRBD1. The sequenced material came from blood. CDR3 sequence: CASSQGQGASYTF. In DNA, the CDR3 is TGTGCCAGCAGCCAGGGACAGGGGGCCAGCTACACCTTC.